These 28 T cell receptor beta chains originate from one sample sequenced in a study of blood T cell repertoires in COVID-19. Libraries were prepared by immunoSEQ multiplex PCR; TCRdb keeps only in-frame clonotypes and omits some of them. The sample shows approximately 130,000 clones, around 81% of them seen only once. The material sequenced was peripheral blood. Receptor source: a human donor in a cohort sampled during active COVID-19.

The genes are TRBV18 and TRBJ1-3; 8 nucleotides align to TRBD1. The CDR3 is 18 amino acids. The junction had 17 bases not matched to a gene; V was cut back by 3 bases and J by 7 bases. Germline-derived CDR1 and CDR2 are KGHSH and LQKENI. The CDR3 DNA sequence: TGTGCCAGCTCACCGGTACTGGACAGGGTATTAGGCCGGAACACCATATATTTT. This encodes CASSPVLDRVLGRNTIYF.

The chain joins TRBV25-1 to TRBJ1-3; D remains ambiguous. The CDR3 contains 14 residues. V lost 5 bases to trimming and J lost 4 bases, with 12 bases between them. CDR1 MGHDK and CDR2 SYGVNS come from the germline V gene. In nucleotides, the CDR3 is TGTGCCAGCAGTCTCCGGGGAGCCGGAAACACCATATATTTT. It specifies CASSLRGAGNTIYF.

The chain uses TRBV6-5 and TRBJ1-5; TRBD1 matches at 10 bases. The germline V gene encodes CDR1 MNHEY and CDR2 SVGAGI. V lost 7 bases, J lost 7 bases, and 4 bases stayed unmatched. The CDR3 totals 13 residues. The CDR3 protein is CASTRDRGQPQHF. The CDR3 DNA follows: TGTGCCAGCACTAGGGACAGGGGCCAGCCCCAGCATTTT.

This clone was detected only a few times. The chain recombines TRBV2 with TRBJ1-5, with D unclear. There are 14 residues in the CDR3. From germline, CDR1 is SNHLY and CDR2 FYNNEI. The germline V and J ends were trimmed by 4 bases and 4 bases, with 11 bases remaining between them. As DNA, the CDR3 is TGTGCCAGCAGTGTCGTACAGAATAATCAGCCCCAGCATTTT. It yields the protein CASSVVQNNQPQHF.

V is TRBV11-2 and J is TRBJ1-2; a possible D gene is TRBD1 (5 bases). This CDR3 contains 14 residues. CDR1 is SGHAT, CDR2 FQNNGV, per germline. V was cut by 5 bases and J by 4 bases, with 14 bases left in between. DNA of the CDR3: TGTGCCAGCAGCCCTTACGGACATGGCTATGGCTACACCTTC. Translated: CASSPYGHGYGYTF.

The V and J genes are TRBV11-2 and TRBJ2-5; tentative D call: TRBD2 (6 bases). The CDR3 is 18 residues long. CDR1 is SGHAT and CDR2 is FQNNGV in the germline V gene. V lost 0 bases, J lost 5 bases, and 22 bases lay in between. CDR3 residues: CASSLEVLWRGLGETQYF. In DNA form, the CDR3 reads TGTGCCAGCAGCTTAGAAGTCCTGTGGCGGGGCCTTGGGGAGACCCAGTACTTC.

The chain combines TRBV19 with TRBJ2-7; 7 nucleotides line up with TRBD1. The CDR3 consists of 13 residues. Germline CDR1 reads LNHDA; CDR2 reads SQIVND (reference sequence). With 3 bases clipped from V and 6 bases from J, the junction kept 5 bases outside the gene matches. CDR3 in DNA: TGTGCCAGTAGTATCGGACAGGTGGGCGAGCAGTACTTC. This translates into CASSIGQVGEQYF.

The V gene is TRBV20-1, the J gene TRBJ2-7, with 10 bases matching TRBD1. CDR3 length equals 14 residues. Trimming cost V 3 bases and J 2 bases; bases outside gene matches: 4. Germline V gene sequence: CDR1 DFQATT, CDR2 SNEGSKA (reference sequence). CDR3 nucleotides: TGCAGTGCTAGTGGGACAGGGGACCCCTACGAGCAGTACTTC. Its translation is CSASGTGDPYEQYF.

Only one count was recorded for this clone. The rearrangement links TRBV30 to TRBJ1-2; D is possibly TRBD1 (5 bases). The CDR3 is 13 amino acids. Germline-derived CDR1 and CDR2 are GTSNPN and SVGIG (reference sequence). Trimming took 4 bases from V and 3 from J, leaving 12 bases between them. CDR3 bases: TGTGCCTGGACCATTCCGGGGGACTATGGCTACACCTTC. Protein product: CAWTIPGDYGYTF.

The rearrangement uses TRBV4-1 and TRBJ2-6; TRBD1 might be the D (5 bases). Germline-derived CDR1 and CDR2 are MGHRA and YSYEKL. V was pared by 1 base and J by 0 bases, with 10 bases between. The CDR3 has 17 amino acids. The CDR3: CASSQATGASGANVLTF. DNA of the CDR3: TGCGCCAGCAGCCAAGCCACAGGCGCCTCTGGGGCCAACGTCCTGACTTTC.

J is TRBJ2-5 and V is TRBV15; the D is unclear. V was cut by 0 bases and J by 0 bases, with 5 bases left in between. The CDR3 runs 14 residues. Germline V gene lookup returns CDR1 LNHNV and CDR2 YYDKDF (reference sequence). CDR3 region: CATSRDRYQETQYF. CDR3 nucleotide sequence: TGTGCCACCAGCAGAGACAGGTACCAAGAGACCCAGTACTTC. The full variable domain, with the rest looked up from reference TRBV15 and TRBJ2-5, is DAMVIQNPRYQVTQFGKPVTLSCSQTLNHNVMYWYQQKSSQAPKLLFHYYDKDFNNEADTPDNFQSRRPNTSFCFLDIRSPGLGDTAMYLCATSRDRYQETQYFGPGTRLLVL.

The chain recombines TRBV18 with TRBJ1-4, with a weak D call TRBD1 (6 bases). Germline V gene data show CDR1 as KGHSH and CDR2 as LQKENI. Trimming took off 5 bases at V and 0 bases at J, with 19 bases between the two ends. The CDR3 sequence is 18 residues long. As DNA, the CDR3 is TGTGCCAGCTCAAATGACAGGATAGCCTCTGCAACTAATGAAAAACTGTTTTTT. Translating it yields CASSNDRIASATNEKLFF.

This clone was recorded many times. Other DNA sequences of this sample code for an identical CDR3. The rearrangement joins TRBV28 to TRBJ2-7; a weak D match, TRBD1 (6 bases). The ends were cut back, 3 bases at V and 3 bases at J, with 12 bases in the middle. The CDR3 sequence is 14 residues long. The germline CDR1 and CDR2 sequences are MDHEN and SYDVKM. CDR3: CASSLGQGNYEQYF. CDR3 DNA sequence: TGTGCCAGCAGTTTGGGGCAGGGGAACTACGAGCAGTACTTC.

This rearrangement joins TRBV14 to TRBJ2-7, with a possible D match to TRBD2 (6 bases). CDR3 length: 14 amino acids. Germline-derived CDR1 and CDR2 are SGHDN and FVKESK. V was trimmed by 4 bases and J by 5 bases, leaving 15 bases between them. Written as DNA, the CDR3 is TGTGCCAGCAGCCCAAGCGTAGGGAGGAACGAGCAGTACTTC. Residues: CASSPSVGRNEQYF.

The chain links TRBV18 to TRBJ1-2; 8 nucleotides agree with TRBD1. The length of the CDR3 is 17 residues. J lost 0 bases, V lost 3 bases, and 9 bases had no gene match. Per germline, CDR1 KGHSH and CDR2 LQKENI. The CDR3 spells CASSPPQGAQANYGYTF. CDR3 coding DNA: TGTGCCAGCTCACCGCCCCAGGGGGCGCAAGCTAACTATGGCTACACCTTC.

The chain carries TRBV11-1 and TRBJ1-2; tentative D call: TRBD1 (5 bases). Germline assignment: CDR1 SGHAT and CDR2 FQDESV (reference sequence). The V and J ends lost 3 bases and 4 bases respectively, with 9 bases between them. The CDR3 extends over 13 amino acids. The CDR3 here is CASSFPGLYGYTF. The CDR3 nucleotides are TGTGCCAGCAGCTTTCCGGGACTCTATGGCTACACCTTC. Full variable domain (outside the CDR3, taken from reference TRBV11-1 and TRBJ1-2): EAEVAQSPRYKITEKSQAVAFWCDPISGHATLYWYRQILGQGPELLVQFQDESVVDDSQLPKDRFSAERLKGVDSTLKIQPAELGDSAMYLCASSFPGLYGYTFGSGTRLTVV.

The J gene is TRBJ1-5, the V gene TRBV7-8; D is perhaps TRBD1 (5 bases). The CDR3 loop spans 13 amino acids. The germline V gene has CDR1 SGHVS and CDR2 FQNEAQ. The V end was cut by 5 bases, the J end by 3 bases, with 8 bases between. CDR3 in amino acids: CASSPTDNQPQHF. DNA for the CDR3: TGTGCCAGCAGCCCGACAGACAATCAGCCCCAGCATTTT.

Only a few counts were recorded for this clone. Other DNA sequences in the sample encode the same CDR3. The J gene is TRBJ2-7, the V gene TRBV30, with a weak D call TRBD1 (6 bases). This CDR3 is 11 amino acids long. Per the germline V gene, CDR1 is GTSNPN and CDR2 is SVGIG (reference sequence). Trimming removed 4 bases from V and 4 bases from J, with 8 bases in between. CDR3 DNA sequence: TGTGCCTGGACAGGGGAGTACGAGCAGTACTTC. Its protein is CAWTGEYEQYF. Full variable domain (missing parts from reference TRBV30 and TRBJ2-7): SQTIHQWPATLVQPVGSPLSLECTVEGTSNPNLYWYRQAAGRGLQLLFYSVGIGQISSEVPQNLSASRPQDRQFILSSKKLLLSDSGFYLCAWTGEYEQYFGPGTRLTVT.

The chain is built from TRBV28 and TRBJ1-2; 8 bases match TRBD1. Trimming took 3 bases from V and 4 from J; bases not matched to a gene: 7. CDR3 length: 15 amino acids. Germline CDR1 reads MDHEN; CDR2 reads SYDVKM. In DNA form, the CDR3 reads TGTGCCAGCAGTTTGACAGGGGTCCCGGGCTATGGCTACACCTTC. This sequence encodes CASSLTGVPGYGYTF.

This clone has a handful of counts. The same CDR3 also results from other DNA sequences found in this sample. V is TRBV3-1 (or the pseudogene TRBV3-2) and J is TRBJ1-2; 10 bases are shared with TRBD1. CDR1 and CDR2 from the germline V gene are LGHDT and YNNKEL (reference sequence). The CDR3 extends over 14 amino acids. V lost 1 base, J lost 8 bases, and 4 bases stayed unmatched. In DNA form, the CDR3 reads TGTGCCAGCAGCCAAGGGGACAGGGGTTTAGGCTACACCTTC. Translated: CASSQGDRGLGYTF.

The chain uses TRBV6-6 and TRBJ2-1; 7 bases fit TRBD1. Germline V gene lookup returns CDR1 MNHNY and CDR2 SVGAGI (reference sequence). The V segment lost 2 bases and the J segment 4 bases; nucleotides outside the gene matches: 5. The CDR3 spans 15 residues. As DNA, the CDR3 is TGTGCCAGCAGTTACCTGACAGGGCAATACAATGAGCAGTTCTTC. It specifies CASSYLTGQYNEQFF.

The J gene is TRBJ2-1, the V gene TRBV7-9; tentative D call: TRBD2 (7 bases). CDR3 length: 13 residues. V lost 3 bases, J lost 7 bases, and 10 bases lay in between. Germline V gives CDR1 SEHNR, CDR2 FQNEAQ (reference sequence). CDR3 loop: CASSFGGLNEQFF. The CDR3 region has the DNA TGTGCCAGCAGCTTCGGGGGGCTGAATGAGCAGTTCTTC.

CDR3 coding DNA: TGCGCCAGCAGCTTTATCGGGACAGGGAATGGCTACACCTTC. This translates into CASSFIGTGNGYTF. The rearrangement uses TRBV5-1 and TRBJ1-2; 9 positions agree with TRBD1. The CDR3 is 14 amino acids. The ends lost 2 bases at V and 6 bases at J; junction bases unmatched: 5. Germline CDR1 and CDR2: SGHRS and YFSETQ.

The gene calls are TRBV6-5 and TRBJ2-7; 13 bases line up with TRBD2. This CDR3 is built from 15 residues. Germline V gene sequence: CDR1 MNHEY, CDR2 SVGAGI. The V and J ends lost 8 bases and 7 bases, in that order; junction bases with no gene match: 11. CDR3 in amino acids: CASLERLAGGGEQYF. The CDR3 DNA reads as TGTGCCAGCCTCGAAAGACTAGCGGGGGGTGGGGAGCAGTACTTC.

The chain has TRBV19 and TRBJ1-4; D not resolved. The CDR3 runs 19 residues. Germline V CDR1 and CDR2: LNHDA, SQIVND (reference sequence). V lost 1 base and J lost 2, with 20 bases in between. The CDR3 region is CASSIVGERGSKTNEKLFF. As DNA, the CDR3 is TGTGCCAGTAGTATAGTCGGGGAGAGAGGGTCCAAGACTAATGAAAAACTGTTTTTT.

This clone was counted a single time. The chain is built from TRBV21-1 and TRBJ1-6; no check of the table's D call, TRBD1, against the DNA was made. TRBV21-1 is reported as a pseudogene. The CDR3 spans 14 residues. In DNA form, the CDR3 reads TGTGCCAGTACTGACAGGGGTTATAATTCACCCCTCCACTTT. Encoded protein: CASTDRGYNSPLHF.

The J gene is TRBJ2-7, the V gene TRBV29-1, with TRBD1 matching over 10 bases. Germline V gives CDR1 SQVTM, CDR2 ANQGSEA. Trimming cost V 6 bases and J 7 bases; bases outside gene matches: 9. The CDR3 is made up of 13 amino acids. CDR3 sequence (DNA): TGCAGCGTGTGGGACAGGGGAGGAGGTGAGCAGTACTTC. Protein product: CSVWDRGGGEQYF.

This clone was seen a handful of times. The chain recombines TRBV4-1 with TRBJ2-2; D perhaps matches TRBD2 (5 bases). V was cut by 1 base and J by 3 bases, with 9 bases left in between. The germline gives CDR1 MGHRA, CDR2 YSYEKL. The CDR3 loop spans 15 amino acids. For the CDR3, the DNA is TGCGCCAGCAGCCAAGGGCTAGCCTACACCGGGGAGCTGTTTTTT. Its translation is CASSQGLAYTGELFF.